One and the same sample provided the 13 T cell receptor beta chains below, sequenced in a study of read filtering for tumor transcriptome and immune sequencing. The library was built from around 380 ng RNA with molecular barcoded adaptors for alpha/delta and beta/gamma chains. TCRdb analysed the reads with MiXCR anew, one entry per CDR3 protein. The sample lists tens of thousands of distinct CDR3 sequences; roughly 13% were seen once. The sequenced sample consisted of a population of CD138-negative cells sorted from bone marrow. The receptors originated from a donor aged 40 or older with multiple myeloma.

Details on this clonotype: This may be a read error: a much more frequent sequence differs by one nucleotide. The rearrangement joins TRBV5-1 to TRBJ2-1, with 8 bases that match TRBD2. The J segment lost 8 bases and the V segment lost 0 bases, leaving 10 bases of the junction unmatched. The germline V gene has CDR1 SGHRS and CDR2 YFSETQ. This CDR3 is 16 amino acids long. For the CDR3, the DNA is TGCGCCAGCAGCTTGGCCGGGAGGGCCCCTCGCGATGAGCAGTTCTTC. The encoded protein is CASSLAGRAPRDEQFF.

This clonotype was observed at least ten times. V and J are TRBV6-5 and TRBJ2-3; D gene unclear. V was pared by 3 bases and J by 6 bases, with 10 bases between. Germline V lookup: CDR1 MNHEY, CDR2 SVGAGI. This CDR3 spans 13 amino acids. CDR3 protein: CASSYSTADTQYF. The CDR3 DNA sequence: TGTGCCAGCAGTTATAGTACAGCGGATACGCAGTATTTT.

This clonotype was counted at least ten times. The gene calls are TRBV28 and TRBJ1-3; possible D gene TRBD1, 5 bases. Germline loops: CDR1 MDHEN, CDR2 SYDVKM. The CDR3 consists of 15 residues. V lost 5 bases to trimming and J lost 4 bases, with 15 bases between them. CDR3 region: CASSRSGGTGNTIYF. The CDR3 region has the DNA TGTGCCAGCAGTCGGTCCGGGGGAACCGGAAACACCATATATTTT.

This chain uses TRBV28 with TRBJ2-3; 8 bases align to TRBD2. This CDR3 is 15 amino acids long. Trimming cost V 8 bases and J 3 bases; bases outside gene matches: 10. The germline V gene has CDR1 MDHEN and CDR2 SYDVKM. The CDR3 loop reads CASGLSGRGTDTQYF. The CDR3 nucleotides read TGTGCCAGCGGGCTAAGCGGGAGAGGAACAGATACGCAGTATTTT.

This clonotype was observed at least ten times. This chain connects TRBV5-1 to TRBJ2-3; D ambiguous. The CDR3 has 13 residues. Germline CDR1 SGHRS, CDR2 YFSETQ. V shed 0 bases and J shed 6 bases, with 8 bases lying between them. For the CDR3, the DNA is TGCGCCAGCAGCTTGGGCTCAGTGGATACGCAGTATTTT. Translating gives CASSLGSVDTQYF.

This clonotype turned up a few times. The gene calls are TRBV20-1 and TRBJ2-1, with TRBD2 identical over 10 bases. There are 15 residues in the CDR3. CDR1 and CDR2 from the germline V gene are DFQATT and SNEGSKA (reference sequence). With 0 bases clipped from V and 8 bases from J, the junction kept 7 bases outside the gene matches. The CDR3 sequence: CSARDRVAGGYEQFF. The CDR3 DNA reads TGCAGTGCTAGAGATAGGGTAGCGGGAGGCTATGAGCAGTTCTTC.

Many counts were recorded for this clonotype. The chain carries TRBV27 and TRBJ2-2; the match to TRBD2 covers 10 bases. J gave up 9 bases and V 5 bases, and 6 bases lay outside the gene matches. This CDR3 spans 14 amino acids. Looked up from germline, CDR1 is MNHEY and CDR2 is SMNVEV (reference sequence). The CDR3, as DNA: TGTGCCAGCAGTCCCCCTAGCGGGAGTTGGGAGCTGTTTTTT. Translating it yields CASSPPSGSWELFF.

This clonotype was picked up many times. The chain recombines TRBV20-1 with TRBJ1-1; perhaps TRBD1 as D (5 bases). In germline, CDR1 is DFQATT, CDR2 SNEGSKA (reference sequence). The CDR3 runs 14 residues. Trimming left V 3 bases short and J 3 bases short, with 14 bases between. The CDR3 protein is CSARLPGADTEAFF. The CDR3 bases are TGCAGTGCTAGGCTCCCCGGGGCCGACACTGAAGCTTTCTTT.

There are many counts of this clonotype. This chain joins TRBV10-3 and TRBJ2-1, with TRBD2 identical over 8 bases. This CDR3 comprises 15 residues. The V gene end was trimmed by 3 bases and the J gene end by 6 bases; junction bases not matched to a gene: 7. Germline lookup yields CDR1 ENHRY and CDR2 SYGVKD. The CDR3 loop is CAISDLKRESNEQFF. CDR3 nucleotide sequence: TGTGCCATCAGTGATTTAAAGCGGGAGTCCAATGAGCAGTTCTTC.

This clonotype was detected a few times. V usage is TRBV28 and J usage is TRBJ2-5, with a tentative D call TRBD1 (6 bases). Germline V gene sequence: CDR1 MDHEN, CDR2 SYDVKM. V was shortened by 6 bases and J by 2 bases, with 16 bases between the two germline ends. The CDR3 is 15 amino acids. CDR3 DNA sequence: TGTGCCAGCAGCTTAGGGACATGGGGACAAGAGACCCAGTACTTC. Amino acids: CASSLGTWGQETQYF.

This clonotype appeared many times. V gene TRBV12-3 or TRBV12-4 combines with J gene TRBJ1-5; D call uncertain. CDR3 length: 14 amino acids. V lost 6 bases and J 0 bases, leaving 9 bases between the germline ends. The CDR3 reads CASSQHYSNQPQHF. In DNA form, the CDR3 reads TGTGCCAGCAGCCAGCACTATAGCAATCAGCCCCAGCATTTT.

Of note for this clonotype: This may come from a read error, since a much larger clone is one base off. V and J are TRBV6-5 and TRBJ1-5, with D unclear. V was cut by 6 bases and J by 4 bases, with 13 bases left in between. The CDR3 runs 14 residues. Per germline, CDR1 MNHEY and CDR2 SVGAGI. CDR3 residues: CASSNGALNQPQHF. The CDR3 nucleotides read TGTGCCAGCAGCAACGGCGCCCTGAATCAGCCCCAGCATTTT.

This clonotype was seen repeatedly, ten times or more. This chain connects TRBV11-1 to TRBJ2-6; a possible D gene is TRBD1 (5 bases). The V end was cut by 5 bases, the J end by 8 bases, with 16 bases between. CDR3 length: 15 amino acids. Germline V CDR1 and CDR2: SGHAT, FQDESV (reference sequence). CDR3 loop: CASSRGAVKTNVLTF. Written as DNA, the CDR3 is TGTGCCAGCAGCCGTGGGGCTGTGAAGACCAACGTCCTGACTTTC.